Listed below are T cell receptor beta chains from one sample, sequenced in a study of blood T cell repertoires in COVID-19. The repertoire was sequenced with immunoSEQ multiplex PCR; TCRdb's copy has only in-frame clones and lacks some. The sample yields some 120,000 clones, approximately 78% seen once. Sequenced: peripheral blood. All receptors derive from a man aged 65-85 years with acute or convalescent COVID-19. The CDR3 runs from the conserved cysteine through the conserved F or W.

>TRBV9|TRBJ2-5
CASSAGGKETQYF
>TRBV5-6|TRBJ2-7
CASSVGLAGGSYEQYF
>TRBV7-9|TRBJ2-7
CASSFSRVPISEQYF
>TRBV7-6|TRBJ2-1
CASSLASSGFGGNEQFF
>TRBV5-1|TRBJ1-2
CASSLARTGTNYGYTF
>TRBV7-8|TRBJ1-2
CASSPRGTGSYGYTF
>TRBV6-5|TRBJ1-5
CASSNTGQGNQPQHF
>TRBV28|TRBJ1-4
CASSPTGGATNEKLFF
>TRBV24-1|TRBJ2-2
CATSDPPPAGELFF
>TRBV5-1|TRBJ2-1
CASSSLAASSYNEQFF
>TRBV5-1|TRBJ1-4
CASSLGTANEKLFF
>TRBV28|TRBJ1-5
CASSSGGQFQPQHF
>TRBV6-2/TRBV6-3|TRBJ2-7
CASSRSTLSYEQYF
>TRBV3-1/TRBV3-2|TRBJ2-7
CASSPGTSGVTYEQYF
>TRBV5-1|TRBJ1-2
CASSLAHGQGGYGYTF
>TRBV5-6|TRBJ2-3
CASSLFRLAHTQYF
>TRBV18|TRBJ2-3
CASSPPADRLTDTQYF
>TRBV5-1|TRBJ2-7
CASSLVVGVNEQYF
>TRBV5-6|TRBJ2-7
CASSLVGDSSYEQYF
>TRBV10-1|TRBJ1-1
CASSPGGGRRSTEAFF
>TRBV2|TRBJ1-2
CASSPDGIGGYTF
>TRBV11-3|TRBJ1-4
CASSFPRTGGFEKLFF
>TRBV19|TRBJ1-2
CASSNRYGYTF
>TRBV5-6|TRBJ1-1
CASSRPPGKNTEAFF
>TRBV3-1/TRBV3-2|TRBJ2-4
CASSQQMTGGNIQYF
>TRBV28|TRBJ1-1
CASRAPRDTEAFF
>TRBV25-1|TRBJ1-2
CASSEPGTGAYGYTF
>TRBV5-4|TRBJ2-1
CASSAISSYNEQFF
>TRBV7-2|TRBJ1-1
CASSPQGAGMNTEAFF
>TRBV5-1|TRBJ1-3
CASSSQGTDTIYF
>TRBV5-4|TRBJ2-7
CASSFGQGTDEQYF
>TRBV19|TRBJ2-7
CASTSGGTGDHEQYF
>TRBV5-1|TRBJ2-5
CASSGIAGRETQYF
>TRBV5-1|TRBJ1-2
CASSLNPGLSNYGYTF
>TRBV19|TRBJ2-1
CASSMRQNSYNEQFF
>TRBV6-5|TRBJ1-1
CASISRAGNTEAFF
>TRBV3-1/TRBV3-2|TRBJ1-1
CASSQDRAGTEAFF
>TRBV20-1|TRBJ2-7
CSGEGLGEQYF
>TRBV30|TRBJ1-5
CAWSKGADQPQHF
>TRBV6-5|TRBJ2-3
CASRGSTATDTQYF
>TRBV19|TRBJ1-5
CASTLDSPNQPQHF
>TRBV19|TRBJ2-3
CASSQGLAGGQDTQYF
>TRBV5-1|TRBJ2-3
CASSAQGFTDTQYF
>TRBV19|TRBJ1-1
CASSSQLNTEAFF
>TRBV20-1|TRBJ1-5
CSASRGSNQPQHF
>TRBV7-8|TRBJ2-7
CASTHGAAGAVYEQYF
>TRBV5-1|TRBJ2-1
CASSLAIASGASYNEQFF
>TRBV11-2|TRBJ1-5
CASSLERDQPQHF